This is a list of T cell receptor beta chains from one sample in a study of T cell repertoires in cytomegalovirus infection. One entry per CDR3 protein, called by TCRdb with MiXCR from the reads. The sample lists about 900,000 distinct CDR3 sequences; 25% to 40% were seen once. No antigen has been assigned to these receptors. This specimen consisted of cultured CD8+ T cells from PBMCs, obtained from culture after CMV antigen stimulation. These receptors came from a human donor in good health (CMV status not recorded). Some clones in this sample may be carry-over from other donors' samples. The CDR3 runs from the conserved cysteine through the conserved F or W. The D gene is left open where the match is weak. Size is omitted from some rows. Given values are once, few, many or a class for expanded clones.

.	TRBV7-9	TRBJ2-1	.	TGTGCCAGCAGCCCCGGACCCGTTTTGGGGCAGTTCTTC	CASSPGPVLGQFF
.	TRBV11-1	TRBJ2-3	.	TGTCCCAGCAGCTTAGCGGAGACTGGCACAGATACGCAGTATTTT	CPSSLAETGTDTQYF
.	TRBV4-1	TRBJ1-1	.	TGCGCCAGCAGCCAGATAGGGGCTGAAGCTTTCTTT	CASSQIGAEAFF
TRBD1	TRBV27	TRBJ1-2	many	TGTGCCAGCAGGTGGACAGGGGGTAACTATGGCTACACCTTC	CASRWTGGNYGYTF
.	TRBV7-3	TRBJ2-6	.	TGTGCCAGCAGGGTCCTAAAGCGTTCTGGGGCCAACGTCCTGACTTTC	CASRVLKRSGANVLTF
.	TRBV10-3	TRBJ2-1	.	TGTGCCATCAGGTCGCGGGACGACTACAATGAGCAGTTCTTC	CAIRSRDDYNEQFF
.	TRBV27	TRBJ2-1	once	TGTGCCAGCAGTTTAAATGAGTACAATGAGCAGTTCTTC	CASSLNEYNEQFF
TRBD1	TRBV7-6	TRBJ2-7	few	TGTGCCAGCAGCCCTACCAGGACAGGGAGAGACGAGCAGTACTTC	CASSPTRTGRDEQYF
.	TRBV19	TRBJ1-1	.	TGTGCCAGTAGTATACACCAGAACACTGAAGCTTTCTTT	CASSIHQNTEAFF
.	TRBV6-4	TRBJ2-1	.	TGTGCCAGCAGTGAAGATGGGGCAACCTACAATGAGCAGTTCTTC	CASSEDGATYNEQFF
.	TRBV7-2	TRBJ1-1	many	TGTGCCAGCAGCCCCTCCTCGGGCTGGAACACTGAAGCTTTCTTT	CASSPSSGWNTEAFF
TRBD2	TRBV27	TRBJ2-1	.	TGTGCCAGCAGTTCGAGGACTAGCGGGGGTAATAACAATGAGCAGTTCTTC	CASSSRTSGGNNNEQFF
.	TRBV27	TRBJ2-1	few	TGTGCCAGCAGTTCCGGCTTACGTGAGCAGTTCTTC	CASSSGLREQFF
.	TRBV7-9	TRBJ1-1	few	TGTGCCAGCAGCTTCCCGGGGCAGCCTGAAGCTTTCTTT	CASSFPGQPEAFF
.	TRBV7-2	TRBJ1-1	many	TGTGCCAGCAGCTTGATTTGGAACTCTCAAGCTTTCTTT	CASSLIWNSQAFF
.	TRBV7-8	TRBJ2-3	few	TGTGCCAGCAGCTCCGGGCAGGAGGGGGCCAATACGCAGTATTTT	CASSSGQEGANTQYF
TRBD1	TRBV12-3/TRBV12-4	TRBJ1-5	few	TGTGCCAGCAGTTCCACGGACAGGGTTCGAGGAGGCAATCAGCCCCAGCATTTT	CASSSTDRVRGGNQPQHF
.	TRBV5-1	TRBJ2-1	.	TGCGCCAGCAGCTTGGAGGGACCTGGTCTGTTCTTC	CASSLEGPGLFF
TRBD1	TRBV7-2	TRBJ2-4	.	TGTGCCAGCAGCTACGCCGGGACAGGGGGCAACATTCAGTACTTC	CASSYAGTGGNIQYF
.	TRBV7-9	TRBJ1-1	few	TGTGCCAGCAGCCGTGGACAGAAAAACACTGAAGCTTTCTTT	CASSRGQKNTEAFF
TRBD1	TRBV10-3	TRBJ1-3	.	TGTGCCATCAGTTACCAACGGGACAGGGAGTTAGACACCATATATTTT	CAISYQRDRELDTIYF
TRBD2	TRBV7-2	TRBJ2-5	.	TGTGCCAGCAGCCCCCCGAAGAGGTGGGGAGGGGAGACCCAGTACTTC	CASSPPKRWGGETQYF
TRBD2	TRBV12-3/TRBV12-4	TRBJ2-7	few	TGTGCCAGCAGATCTAGCGGGGGCCCTCCCTACGAGCAGTACTTC	CASRSSGGPPYEQYF
.	TRBV6-1	TRBJ1-1	.	TGTGCCACCAGGGTCGGGGGGAACACTGAAGCTTTCTTT	CATRVGGNTEAFF
.	TRBV4-2	TRBJ2-7	.	TGTGCCAGCAGCCAAGATTCACGGAGCTCCTACGAGCAGTACTTC	CASSQDSRSSYEQYF
TRBD1	TRBV6-5	TRBJ2-1	.	TGTGCCAGCAGAACACTCTCGACAGGGGGCTCCTACAATGAGCAGTTCTTC	CASRTLSTGGSYNEQFF
TRBD2	TRBV7-6	TRBJ2-1	.	TGTGCCAGCAGCCCTCCAGCGGGGTCGGGTGAGCAGTTCTTC	CASSPPAGSGEQFF
TRBD2	TRBV2	TRBJ2-5	.	TGTGCCCTCCTAGCGGGGGGGCATGAGACCCAGTACTTC	CALLAGGHETQYF
TRBD1	TRBV9	TRBJ1-1	few	TGTGCCAGCAGCCCGGGGACAGCGATCTCTGAAGCTTTCTTT	CASSPGTAISEAFF
TRBD1	TRBV4-1	TRBJ2-5	.	TGCGCCAGCAGCCAAGAAGGGACAGGGAGACAAGAGACCCAGTACTTC	CASSQEGTGRQETQYF
.	TRBV7-9	TRBJ2-7	.	TGTGCCAGCAGCTTCAACCCTCACGAGCAGTACTTC	CASSFNPHEQYF
TRBD2	TRBV4-1	TRBJ2-3	.	TGCGCCAGCAGCCCAGGACTAGGACCAGATACGCAGTATTTT	CASSPGLGPDTQYF
.	TRBV4-2	TRBJ1-5	few	TGTGCCAGCAGCCAAGTTCCCAATCAGCCCCAGCATTTT	CASSQVPNQPQHF